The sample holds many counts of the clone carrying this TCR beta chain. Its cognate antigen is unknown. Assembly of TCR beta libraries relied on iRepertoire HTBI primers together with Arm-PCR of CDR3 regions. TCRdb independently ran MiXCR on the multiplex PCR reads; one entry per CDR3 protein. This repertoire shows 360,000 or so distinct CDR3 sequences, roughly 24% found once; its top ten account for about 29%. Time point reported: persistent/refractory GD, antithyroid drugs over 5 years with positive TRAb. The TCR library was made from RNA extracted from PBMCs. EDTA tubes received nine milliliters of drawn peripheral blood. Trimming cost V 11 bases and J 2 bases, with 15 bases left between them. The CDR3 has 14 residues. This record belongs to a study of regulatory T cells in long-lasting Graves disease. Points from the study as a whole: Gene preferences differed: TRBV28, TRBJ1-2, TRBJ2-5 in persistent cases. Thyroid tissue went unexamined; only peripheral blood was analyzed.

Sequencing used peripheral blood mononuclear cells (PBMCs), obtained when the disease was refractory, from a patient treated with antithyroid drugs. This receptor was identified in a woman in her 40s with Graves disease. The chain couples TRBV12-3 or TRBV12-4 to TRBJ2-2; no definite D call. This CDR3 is CAYPPPHNTGELFF. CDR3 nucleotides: TGTGCCTATCCCCCCCCCCACAACACCGGGGAGCTGTTTTTT.